This paragraph reports one TCR beta chain. Its antigen remains unidentified. The source of the sample is a study of radiation and T cells in renal cell carcinoma. Study as a whole: Nephrectomy followed 15 Gy stereotactic body radiation by 4 weeks. General study points: No pretreatment tumor biopsies were available for baseline clonotypes. In blood, top tumor clones expanded by 2 weeks, shrinking by 4.

Some clones are missing from TCRdb's copy, which holds only in-frame ones; the method was immunoSEQ multiplex PCR. The sample yields approximately 45,000 clones, 83% seen once. Regarding time point: baseline pretreatment blood. Stated treatment: 15 Gy SBRT to primary tumor, nephrectomy 4 weeks later. Clear cell pathology was present in this patient's renal cell carcinoma. The germline V and J ends were trimmed by 0 bases and 2 bases, with 7 bases remaining between them. The CDR3 has 14 amino acids. The germline V gene encodes CDR1 MNHEY and CDR2 SVGAGI. The receptor was isolated from a woman in her 70s with renal cell carcinoma. The source material was blood, sampled from a patient whose treatment included radiotherapy and nephrectomy. The V call is TRBV6-5, the J call TRBJ2-5, with D possibly TRBD1 on 6 matching bases. This CDR3 is CASSYSGQQETQYF. In DNA, the CDR3 is TGTGCCAGCAGTTACTCGGGACAACAAGAGACCCAGTACTTC.